This entry lists 27 T cell receptor beta chains sequenced from one sample in a study of molecular identifiers for immune sequencing clone quantification. TCRdb analysed the PCR reads with MiXCR anew, one entry per CDR3 protein. The sample consists of under 350,000 distinct CDR3 sequences, 24% of them appearing once. The material sequenced was naive CD8+ T cells from blood, with Jurkat cell RNA spiked in. The sample's subset: FACS-sorted CD8+CD4-CCR7+CD45RA+ naive T cells. These receptor sequences come from a human donor in good health. Some libraries in this study had Jurkat cell RNA spiked in.

The V gene is TRBV10-3, the J gene TRBJ2-3; D may be TRBD1 (5 bases). From germline, CDR1 is ENHRY and CDR2 SYGVKD. The CDR3 is 15 residues long. V was pared by 0 bases and J by 4 bases, with 11 bases between. The DNA for the CDR3 is TGTGCCATCAGTGAGTCGTCAGGGCGTGCAGATACGCAGTATTTT. This gives the protein CAISESSGRADTQYF.

This clonotype has a count of ten or more. The limits of the CDR3 on the DNA are not certain, so only TCRdb's listed CDR3 is given. This chain uses TRBV6-2 or TRBV6-3 with TRBJ1-2; TRBD1, the table's D call, was not compared with the DNA. With termini counted, the CDR3 has 14 amino acids. The germline V gene has CDR1 MNHEY and CDR2 SVGEGT. The CDR3 is CASSSSQGLYGYTF.

This clonotype came up many times. The chain employs TRBV29-1 and TRBJ2-7; tentatively, D is TRBD1 (6 bases). The length of the CDR3 is 13 residues. Trimming left V 4 bases short and J 7 bases short, with 17 bases between. Germline values: CDR1 SQVTM, CDR2 ANQGSEA. The CDR3 here is CSVVGHGEREQYF. In DNA form, the CDR3 reads TGCAGCGTTGTGGGACACGGAGAAAGGGAGCAGTACTTC.

There are a few counts of this clonotype. V is TRBV11-2 and J is TRBJ1-5; 12 bases fit TRBD1. With V trimmed by 5 bases and J by 2 bases, 10 bases remained unmatched. Germline V CDR1 and CDR2: SGHAT, FQNNGV. The CDR3 is 18 residues long. Here the CDR3 reads CASSPRDRGLWGNQPQHF. DNA for the CDR3: TGTGCCAGCAGCCCACGGGACAGGGGGCTTTGGGGCAATCAGCCCCAGCATTTT.

To note about this clonotype: Being one base from a much bigger clone, this may be a read error. The chain carries TRBV30 and TRBJ2-1, with D unresolved. Germline V CDR1 and CDR2: GTSNPN, SVGIG (reference sequence). The CDR3 has 11 residues. CDR3 in amino acids: CAWSVSYERFF. The CDR3 bases are TGTGCCTGGAGTGTGTCGTATGAGCGGTTCTTC.

The chain couples TRBV29-1 to TRBJ2-1; 11 bases are shared with TRBD2. CDR3 size: 15 residues. With V trimmed by 1 base and J by 6 bases, 5 bases remained unmatched. CDR1 and CDR2 from the germline V gene are SQVTM and ANQGSEA. The CDR3 reads CSVEVSTSGANEQFF. CDR3 in DNA: TGCAGCGTTGAAGTTTCGACTAGCGGGGCCAATGAGCAGTTCTTC.

This clonotype was detected ten times or more. The rearrangement uses TRBV7-2 and TRBJ2-3; D assignment may be TRBD1 or TRBD2 (5 bases each). Deletions cut 3 bases from V and 4 bases from J, with 14 bases between. Germline-derived CDR1 and CDR2 are SGHTA and FQGNSA. The CDR3 has 15 residues. The CDR3 DNA reads as TGTGCCAGCAGCTTTAGTGGGGGAGACTCAGATACGCAGTATTTT. This translates into CASSFSGGDSDTQYF.

The chain carries TRBV29-1 and TRBJ1-1; 8 bases agree with TRBD1. After removal of 6 bases from V and 2 bases from J, the junction contained 5 bases not matched to a gene. Germline V gene data show CDR1 as SQVTM and CDR2 as ANQGSEA. This CDR3 has 13 amino acids. Written as DNA, the CDR3 is TGCAGCGTGTATGGACAGGGTAACACTGAAGCTTTCTTT. This codes for CSVYGQGNTEAFF.

This clonotype was picked up many times. The chain recombines TRBV29-1 with TRBJ2-2; D gene ambiguous. Per germline, CDR1 SQVTM and CDR2 ANQGSEA. V lost 4 bases, J lost 1 base, and 7 bases lay in between. The CDR3 has 13 residues. The CDR3 DNA follows: TGCAGCGTTGTCCGCCAGAACACCGGGGAGCTGTTTTTT. It encodes CSVVRQNTGELFF.

Only a few counts were recorded for this clonotype. The CDR3 loop is CASSYSGTGGQPQHF. The DNA of the CDR3 is TGTGCCAGCAGTTACTCGGGGACAGGGGGCCAGCCCCAGCATTTT. The rearrangement uses TRBV6-5 and TRBJ1-5, with 12 positions matching TRBD1. Trimming took 0 bases from V and 7 from J; bases not matched to a gene: 1. Germline CDR1 reads MNHEY; CDR2 reads SVGAGI. This CDR3 comprises 15 residues.

About this clonotype itself: The CDR3 carries no conserved terminal phenylalanine or tryptophan, so it likely arises from a read error. The chain combines TRBV3-1 with TRBJ2-4; 8 positions agree with TRBD2. With V trimmed by 8 bases and J by 5 bases, 5 bases remained unmatched. The CDR3 is 13 amino acids. Germline CDR1 reads LGHDT; CDR2 reads YNNKEL (reference sequence). The CDR3, as DNA: TGTGCCAGCTTTAGCGGGGAGGAAAACATTCAGTACCTC. It is translated as CASFSGEENIQYL.

This clonotype was seen only a few times. The chain links TRBV15 to TRBJ1-5; 7 nucleotides match TRBD1. There are 15 residues in the CDR3. After removal of 1 base from V and 6 bases from J, the junction contained 6 bases not matched to a gene. From germline, CDR1 is LNHNV and CDR2 YYDKDF (reference sequence). The CDR3 here is CATSRVGQGGQPQHF. The CDR3 DNA is TGTGCCACCAGCAGAGTTGGGCAGGGGGGTCAGCCCCAGCATTTT.

This clonotype came up many times. V gene TRBV7-2 combines with J gene TRBJ2-7; tentative D call: TRBD2 (5 bases). Trimming removed 0 bases at V and 0 bases at J, with 15 bases between. This CDR3 has 17 residues. Per the germline V gene, CDR1 is SGHTA and CDR2 is FQGNSA. CDR3 nucleotide sequence: TGTGCCAGCAGCTTAGCGCCGGCTAGCCCGAGCTCCTACGAGCAGTACTTC. Its translation is CASSLAPASPSSYEQYF.

With regard to this clonotype: A read error may explain this, as a much larger clone is one base away. The genes are TRBV7-9 and TRBJ2-3; no clear D. Germline V gene sequence: CDR1 SEHNR, CDR2 FQNEAQ (reference sequence). Trimming shortened V by 8 bases and J by 0 bases, and 15 bases separated the two germline ends. This CDR3 region has 15 residues. For the CDR3, the DNA is TGTGCCAGCGGCTCCCCCCTCCCAAGCACAGATACGCAGTATTTT. Its protein is CASGSPLPSTDTQYF.

About this clonotype: Given a much more abundant clone one base away, this may be a read error. The genes are TRBV7-2 and TRBJ2-1; D possibly corresponds to TRBD2 (5 bases). V dropped 3 bases and J dropped 0 bases, with 12 bases sitting between them. The CDR3 totals 16 residues. CDR1 is SGHTA and CDR2 is FQGNSA in the germline V gene. The CDR3 DNA sequence: TGTGCCAGCAGCTTTGAGCGGATGAGCTCCTACAATGAGCAGTTCTTC. Translation gives CASSFERMSSYNEQFF.

The chain recombines TRBV12-3 or TRBV12-4 with TRBJ1-2, with 8 positions matching TRBD1. The CDR3 runs to 16 residues. Germline trimming cut 8 bases from V and 1 base from J; bases unmatched to any gene: 12. The CDR3 protein is CASGSRGQGDNYGYTF. CDR3 bases: TGTGCCAGCGGTTCCCGAGGACAGGGAGATAACTATGGCTACACCTTC.

In its sample, this clonotype was seen a few times. V is TRBV19 and J is TRBJ1-5; 10 bases agree with TRBD1. The ends lost 2 bases at V and 5 bases at J; junction bases unmatched: 3. The CDR3 contains 15 residues. Germline V gene sequence: CDR1 LNHDA, CDR2 SQIVND (reference sequence). CDR3 region: CASSIRGQGHQPQHF. CDR3 DNA: TGTGCCAGTAGTATAAGGGGACAGGGGCATCAGCCCCAGCATTTT.

In its sample, this clonotype was seen a few times. This sequence joins TRBV4-3 and TRBJ2-7, with D perhaps matching TRBD2 (5 bases). V dropped 0 bases and J dropped 5 bases, with 11 bases sitting between them. Germline V gene data show CDR1 as LGHNA and CDR2 as YSLEER. There are 14 residues in the CDR3. The DNA for the CDR3 is TGCGCCAGCAGCCAAGATGAAGGGAGAAACGAGCAGTACTTC. It translates to CASSQDEGRNEQYF.

This chain joins TRBV4-1 and TRBJ2-7; tentative D call: TRBD1 (5 bases). Germline lookup yields CDR1 MGHRA and CDR2 YSYEKL. V was trimmed by 0 bases and J by 3 bases, leaving 18 bases between them. The CDR3 is 17 residues long. In DNA form, the CDR3 reads TGCGCCAGCAGCCAAGAACCCGGACAATTTGAATACTACGAGCAGTACTTC. Amino acid sequence: CASSQEPGQFEYYEQYF.

With respect to this clonotype: This may come from a read error, since a much larger clone is one base off. The chain uses TRBV20-1 and TRBJ2-7; either TRBD1 or TRBD2 may supply D (5 bases each). From germline, CDR1 is DFQATT and CDR2 SNEGSKA (reference sequence). This CDR3 region has 14 residues. CDR3 in DNA: TGCGGTGCTAGATCCGGGGACCGCCCCTACGAGCAGTACTTC. Residues: CGARSGDRPYEQYF.

Note on this clonotype: A much larger clone lies one base from this, so it may be a read error. This chain connects TRBV30 to TRBJ2-3, with 7 nucleotides matching TRBD1. The CDR3 is made up of 14 amino acids. Germline-derived CDR1 and CDR2 are GTSNPN and SVGIG (reference sequence). V shed 3 bases and J 4 bases; nucleotides not matched to a gene: 7. The CDR3 spells CAWRDRDAADTQYF. The CDR3 bases are TGTGCCTGGAGAGACAGGGATGCAGCAGATACGCAGTATTTT.

As regards this clonotype: A read error may produce the germline difference seen at one junction end. The V call is TRBV19, the J call TRBJ2-3; TRBD2 matches at 12 bases. Germline CDR1 LNHDA, CDR2 SQIVND (reference sequence). This CDR3 contains 16 residues. CDR3 bases: TGTGCCAGTGGTATAGGACTAGCGGGACGGACAGATACGCAGTATTTT. Translating gives CASGIGLAGRTDTQYF.

This clonotype was seen more than once but under ten times. The chain has TRBV5-1 and TRBJ2-5; possibly TRBD1 for D (7 bases). The V end was cut by 4 bases, the J end by 5 bases, with 18 bases between. Germline CDR1 and CDR2: SGHRS and YFSETQ. The CDR3 contains 15 residues. In DNA form, the CDR3 reads TGCGCCAGCAGCGGCGGGACAGCCTCCTCGGAGACCCAGTACTTC. This codes for CASSGGTASSETQYF.

This clonotype was counted many times. The chain is built from TRBV6-5 and TRBJ1-2; the D gene is possibly TRBD1 (5 bases). Germline CDR1 reads MNHEY; CDR2 reads SVGAGI. The length of the CDR3 is 18 residues. V was pared by 2 bases and J by 4 bases, with 23 bases between. The CDR3 DNA reads TGTGCCAGCAGTTACGGTGGGGCGCAGGCCCCGCTAGCCTATGGCTACACCTTC. Protein sequence: CASSYGGAQAPLAYGYTF.

The chain recombines TRBV6-2 or TRBV6-3 with TRBJ1-6, with D unresolved. The CDR3 sequence is 13 residues long. Between the trimmed V and J ends, which lost 6 bases and 7 bases, there was a span of 10 bases. Per the germline V gene, CDR1 is MNHEY and CDR2 is SVGEGT. DNA for the CDR3: TGTGCCAGCAGCCCCGGGAAGAATTCACCCCTCCACTTT. This translates into CASSPGKNSPLHF.

This clonotype was detected only once. The V call is TRBV29-1, the J call TRBJ1-1; 8 bases are a match to TRBD1. Trimming removed 6 bases from V and 3 bases from J; junction bases left unmatched: 15. The length of the CDR3 is 16 residues. CDR1 is SQVTM and CDR2 is ANQGSEA in the germline V gene. CDR3: CSVSVTGVGGYTEAFF. DNA of the CDR3: TGCAGCGTCTCGGTGACAGGGGTTGGAGGCTACACTGAAGCTTTCTTT.

The rearrangement links TRBV27 to TRBJ2-7; TRBD1 matches at 9 bases. Germline V CDR1 and CDR2: MNHEY, SMNVEV (reference sequence). Unmatched junction bases numbered 7, after V lost 2 bases and J lost 5 bases. This CDR3 spans 15 amino acids. The CDR3 DNA follows: TGTGCCAGCAGTTTACCAGGACAGGGGTCGCACGAGCAGTACTTC. This encodes CASSLPGQGSHEQYF.